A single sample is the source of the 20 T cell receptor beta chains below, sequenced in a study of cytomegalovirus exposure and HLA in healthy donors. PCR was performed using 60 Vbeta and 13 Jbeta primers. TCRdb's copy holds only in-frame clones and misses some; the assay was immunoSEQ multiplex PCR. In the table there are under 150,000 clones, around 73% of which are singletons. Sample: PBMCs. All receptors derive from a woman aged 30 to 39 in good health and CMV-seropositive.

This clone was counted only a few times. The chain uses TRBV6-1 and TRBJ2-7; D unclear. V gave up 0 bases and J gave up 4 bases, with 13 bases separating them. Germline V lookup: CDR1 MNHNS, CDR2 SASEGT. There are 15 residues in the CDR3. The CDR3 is CASSEALRRVYEQYF. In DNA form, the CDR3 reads TGTGCCAGCAGTGAAGCGCTTCGCCGGGTGTACGAGCAGTACTTC.

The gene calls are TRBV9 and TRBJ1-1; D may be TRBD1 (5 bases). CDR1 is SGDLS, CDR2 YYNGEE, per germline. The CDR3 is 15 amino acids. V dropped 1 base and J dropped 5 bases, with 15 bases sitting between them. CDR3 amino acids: CASSVQLSGGTEAFF. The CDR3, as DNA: TGTGCCAGCAGCGTACAGCTCAGCGGGGGTACTGAAGCTTTCTTT.

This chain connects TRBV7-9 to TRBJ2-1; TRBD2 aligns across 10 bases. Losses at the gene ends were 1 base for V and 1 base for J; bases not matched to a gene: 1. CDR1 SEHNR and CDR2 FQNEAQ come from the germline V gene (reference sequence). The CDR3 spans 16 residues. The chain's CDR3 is CASSLGLAGSYNEQFF. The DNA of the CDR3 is TGTGCCAGCAGCTTAGGACTAGCGGGTTCCTACAATGAGCAGTTCTTC.

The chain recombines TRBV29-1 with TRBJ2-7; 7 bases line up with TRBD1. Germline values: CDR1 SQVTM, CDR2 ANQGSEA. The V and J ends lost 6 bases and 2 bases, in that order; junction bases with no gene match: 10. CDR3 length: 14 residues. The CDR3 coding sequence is TGCAGCGTCGGACAGGACCCCGCGACCTACGAGCAGTACTTC. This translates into CSVGQDPATYEQYF.

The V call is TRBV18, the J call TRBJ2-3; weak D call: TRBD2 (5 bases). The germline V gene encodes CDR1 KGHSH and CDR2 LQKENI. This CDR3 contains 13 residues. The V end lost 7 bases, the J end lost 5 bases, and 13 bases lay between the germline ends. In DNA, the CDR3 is TGTGCCAGCTTCACATCTGCGGGAGATACGCAGTATTTT. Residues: CASFTSAGDTQYF.

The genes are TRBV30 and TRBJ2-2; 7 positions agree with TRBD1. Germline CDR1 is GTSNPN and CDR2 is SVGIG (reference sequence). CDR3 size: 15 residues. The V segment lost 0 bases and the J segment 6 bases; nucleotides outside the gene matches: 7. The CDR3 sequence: CAWSVKTGHAGELFF. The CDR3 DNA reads TGTGCCTGGAGTGTCAAGACAGGGCACGCCGGGGAGCTGTTTTTT. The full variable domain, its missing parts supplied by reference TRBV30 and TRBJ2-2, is SQTIHQWPATLVQPVGSPLSLECTVEGTSNPNLYWYRQAAGRGLQLLFYSVGIGQISSEVPQNLSASRPQDRQFILSSKKLLLSDSGFYLCAWSVKTGHAGELFFGEGSRLTVL.

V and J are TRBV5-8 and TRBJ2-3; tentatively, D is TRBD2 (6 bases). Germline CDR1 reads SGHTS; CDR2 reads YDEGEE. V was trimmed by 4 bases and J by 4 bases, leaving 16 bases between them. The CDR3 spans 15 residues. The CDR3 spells CASSLFNSGADTQYF. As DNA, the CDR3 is TGTGCCAGCAGCCTATTTAATTCGGGGGCAGATACGCAGTATTTT. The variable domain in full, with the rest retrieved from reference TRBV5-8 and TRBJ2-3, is EAGVTQSPTHLIKTRGQQATLRCSPISGHTSVYWYQQALGLGLQFLLWYDEGEERNRGNFPPRFSGRQFPNYSSELNVNALELEDSALYLCASSLFNSGADTQYFGPGTRLTVL.

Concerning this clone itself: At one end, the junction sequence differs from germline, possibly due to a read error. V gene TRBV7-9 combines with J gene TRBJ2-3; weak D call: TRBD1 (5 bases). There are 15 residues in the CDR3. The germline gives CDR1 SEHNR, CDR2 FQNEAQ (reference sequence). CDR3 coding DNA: TGTTCCAGCAGCTCTAAGGGGCGGTTTTCGGATACGCAGTATTTT. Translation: CSSSSKGRFSDTQYF.

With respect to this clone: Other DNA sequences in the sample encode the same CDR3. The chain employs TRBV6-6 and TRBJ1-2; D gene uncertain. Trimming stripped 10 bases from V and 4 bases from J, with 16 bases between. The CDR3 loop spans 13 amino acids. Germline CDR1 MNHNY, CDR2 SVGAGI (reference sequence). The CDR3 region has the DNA TGTGCCAATTCGAGAGACACGGTCTATGGCTACACCTTC. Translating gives CANSRDTVYGYTF.

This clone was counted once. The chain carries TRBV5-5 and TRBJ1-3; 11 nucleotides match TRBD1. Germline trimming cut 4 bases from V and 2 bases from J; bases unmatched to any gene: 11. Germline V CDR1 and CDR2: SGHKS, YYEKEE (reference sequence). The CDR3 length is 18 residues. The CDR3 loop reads CASSEMGQGESPGNTIYF. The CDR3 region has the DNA TGTGCCAGCAGCGAGATGGGACAGGGGGAATCGCCTGGAAACACCATATATTTT.

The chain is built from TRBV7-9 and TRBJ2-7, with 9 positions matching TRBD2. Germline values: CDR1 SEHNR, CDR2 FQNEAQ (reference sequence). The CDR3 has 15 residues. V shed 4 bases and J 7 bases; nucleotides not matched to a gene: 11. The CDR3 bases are TGTGCCAGCAGCTCTAGCGGGATCACCTTAGGTGAGCAGTACTTC. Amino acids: CASSSSGITLGEQYF.

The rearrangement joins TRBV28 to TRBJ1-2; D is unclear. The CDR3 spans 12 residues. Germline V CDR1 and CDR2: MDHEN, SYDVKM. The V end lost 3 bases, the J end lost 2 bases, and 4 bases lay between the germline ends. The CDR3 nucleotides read TGTGCCAGCAGTTTTGGCAACTATGGCTACACCTTC. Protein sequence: CASSFGNYGYTF.

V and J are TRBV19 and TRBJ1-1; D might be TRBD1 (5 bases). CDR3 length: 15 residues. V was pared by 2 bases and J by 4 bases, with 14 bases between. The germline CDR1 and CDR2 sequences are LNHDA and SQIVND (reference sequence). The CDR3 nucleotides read TGTGCCAGTAGTATAAATATGGGGCCCGGCACTGAAGCTTTCTTT. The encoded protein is CASSINMGPGTEAFF.

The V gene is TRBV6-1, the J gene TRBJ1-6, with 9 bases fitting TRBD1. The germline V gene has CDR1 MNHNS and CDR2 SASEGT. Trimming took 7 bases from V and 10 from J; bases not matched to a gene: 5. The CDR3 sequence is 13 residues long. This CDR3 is CASNRQGVSPLHF. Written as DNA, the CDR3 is TGTGCCAGCAACCGACAGGGGGTCTCACCCCTCCACTTT.

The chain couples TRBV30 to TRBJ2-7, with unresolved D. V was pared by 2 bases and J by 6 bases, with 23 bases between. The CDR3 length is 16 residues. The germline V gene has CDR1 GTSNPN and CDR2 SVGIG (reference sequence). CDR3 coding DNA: TGTGCCTGGAGTCGCCTGCCGAGCCAACGCAACGGCGAGCAGTACTTC. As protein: CAWSRLPSQRNGEQYF.

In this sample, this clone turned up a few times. The CDR3 DNA is TGTGCCAGTAGTATAAGAAAAGCGGGATCCACCGGGGAGCTGTTTTTT. Translated, it gives CASSIRKAGSTGELFF. The chain links TRBV19 to TRBJ2-2, with 7 bases identical to TRBD2. Losses at the gene ends were 2 bases for V and 4 bases for J; bases not matched to a gene: 7. The CDR3 totals 16 residues. Germline loops: CDR1 LNHDA, CDR2 SQIVND (reference sequence).

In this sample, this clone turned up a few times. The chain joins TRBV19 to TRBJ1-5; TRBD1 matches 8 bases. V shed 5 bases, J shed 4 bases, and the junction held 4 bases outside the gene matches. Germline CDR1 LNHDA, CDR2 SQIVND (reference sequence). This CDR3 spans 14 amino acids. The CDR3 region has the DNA TGTGCCAGTAGTGGGACAGGAAAAAATCAGCCCCAGCATTTT. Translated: CASSGTGKNQPQHF.

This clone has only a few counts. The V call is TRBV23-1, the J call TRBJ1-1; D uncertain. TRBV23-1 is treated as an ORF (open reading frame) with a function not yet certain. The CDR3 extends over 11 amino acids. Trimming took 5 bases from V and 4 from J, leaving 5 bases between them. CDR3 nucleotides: TGCGCCAGCAGTGAGCCCACTGAAGCTTTCTTT. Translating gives CASSEPTEAFF.

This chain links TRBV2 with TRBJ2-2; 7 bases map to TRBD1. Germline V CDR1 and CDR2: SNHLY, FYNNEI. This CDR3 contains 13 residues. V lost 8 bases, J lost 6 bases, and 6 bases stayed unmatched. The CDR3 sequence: CASYVGTAGELFF. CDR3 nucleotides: TGTGCCAGCTACGTTGGGACAGCCGGGGAGCTGTTTTTT.

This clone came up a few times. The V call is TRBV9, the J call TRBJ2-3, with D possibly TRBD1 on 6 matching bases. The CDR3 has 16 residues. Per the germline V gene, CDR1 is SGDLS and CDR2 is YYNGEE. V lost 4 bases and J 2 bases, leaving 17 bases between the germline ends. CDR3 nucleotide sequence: TGTGCCAGCAGCCGCACCCCGGGACAAAACACAGATACGCAGTATTTT. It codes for CASSRTPGQNTDTQYF.